The 13 T cell receptor beta chains listed next were all sequenced from one sample in a study of CXCR3 chemokines and chemotherapy response in bladder cancer. Via MiXCR, TCRdb re-called the PCR reads, giving one row per CDR3 protein. The data hold 8,000 or so distinct CDR3 sequences, with roughly 13% observed a single time. This material was obtained from a patient whose treatment included neoadjuvant chemotherapy. These receptors all come from a human donor with bladder cancer that responded to neoadjuvant chemotherapy.

This clonotype was recorded once. V gene TRBV6-6 combines with J gene TRBJ2-5; 9 bases map to TRBD1. Trimming removed 6 bases from V and 2 bases from J; junction bases left unmatched: 10. Germline CDR1 is MNHNY and CDR2 is SVGAGI (reference sequence). The CDR3 length is 16 residues. CDR3 amino acids: CASSRTGQGFQETQYF. In DNA form, the CDR3 reads TGTGCCAGCAGCCGTACGGGACAGGGATTTCAAGAGACCCAGTACTTC.

This clonotype counts as medium-sized (0.01 to 0.1%). The chain carries TRBV7-2 and TRBJ2-1; no definite D call. V lost 5 bases, J lost 8 bases, and 7 bases lay in between. This CDR3 is built from 11 residues. Germline V gives CDR1 SGHTA, CDR2 FQGNSA. This CDR3 is CASSAIYEQFF. The CDR3, as DNA: TGTGCCAGCAGCGCCATCTATGAGCAGTTCTTC.

The chain uses TRBV7-9 and TRBJ1-1; D is possibly TRBD1 (5 bases). Trimming took off 2 bases at V and 3 bases at J, with 13 bases between the two ends. The CDR3 runs to 15 residues. The germline gives CDR1 SEHNR, CDR2 FQNEAQ (reference sequence). The CDR3 sequence is CASSLPGWGDTEAFF. The CDR3 bases are TGTGCCAGCAGCTTACCAGGGTGGGGGGACACTGAAGCTTTCTTT. Based on the CDR3 plus reference TRBV7-9 and TRBJ1-1, the full variable domain is DTGVSQNPRHKITKRGQNVTFRCDPISEHNRLYWYRQTLGQGPEFLTYFQNEAQLEKSRLLSDRFSAERPKGSFSTLEIQRTEQGDSAMYLCASSLPGWGDTEAFFGQGTRLTVV.

The sample holds many counts of this clonotype. The gene calls are TRBV7-9 and TRBJ1-1; 7 nucleotides match TRBD1. CDR1 SEHNR and CDR2 FQNEAQ come from the germline V gene (reference sequence). This CDR3 comprises 13 residues. The V gene end was trimmed by 6 bases and the J gene end by 1 base; junction bases not matched to a gene: 2. CDR3 nucleotides: TGTGCCAGCAGGAGACAGGGGAACACTGAAGCTTTCTTT. As protein: CASRRQGNTEAFF.

This clonotype was observed many times. This sequence joins TRBV6-2 or TRBV6-3 and TRBJ1-5; possible D gene TRBD1, 5 bases. CDR1 MNHEY and CDR2 SVGEGT come from the germline V gene. This CDR3 spans 14 amino acids. Deletions cut 5 bases from V and 7 bases from J, with 15 bases between. CDR3 nucleotide sequence: TGTGCCAGCAGTGTCTGGGGGGGGGGGCAGCCCCAGCATTTT. Translated, it gives CASSVWGGGQPQHF.

At least ten counts were recorded for this clonotype. CDR3 amino acids: CAWSDLFGGDGELFF. CDR3 bases: TGTGCCTGGAGTGATCTATTCGGGGGGGACGGGGAGCTGTTTTTT. The rearrangement uses TRBV30 and TRBJ2-2, with 8 bases lining up with TRBD2. Germline V gives CDR1 GTSNPN, CDR2 SVGIG (reference sequence). V dropped 1 base and J dropped 7; count of bases not matched to a gene: 8. This CDR3 is 15 amino acids long.

The sample holds many counts of this clonotype. The chain has TRBV7-9 and TRBJ1-4, with D uncertain. Germline CDR1 reads SEHNR; CDR2 reads FQNEAQ (reference sequence). The CDR3 spans 14 residues. The V and J ends lost 2 bases and 8 bases respectively, with 12 bases between them. The DNA for the CDR3 is TGTGCCAGCAGCTTATGGGGTCAAGGAGAAAAACTGTTTTTT. Its protein is CASSLWGQGEKLFF. The complete variable domain, with remaining parts taken from reference TRBV7-9 and TRBJ1-4, reads DTGVSQNPRHKITKRGQNVTFRCDPISEHNRLYWYRQTLGQGPEFLTYFQNEAQLEKSRLLSDRFSAERPKGSFSTLEIQRTEQGDSAMYLCASSLWGQGEKLFFGSGTQLSVL.

This clonotype is categorized as medium-sized (0.01 to 0.1%). This chain connects TRBV19 to TRBJ1-1; the match to TRBD1 covers 8 bases. Germline values: CDR1 LNHDA, CDR2 SQIVND (reference sequence). The CDR3 covers 15 residues. The V gene end was trimmed by 7 bases and the J gene end by 6 bases; junction bases not matched to a gene: 13. The CDR3 loop is CASIPPGTGLSEAFF. The CDR3 DNA is TGTGCCAGTATCCCGCCCGGGACAGGTCTTTCTGAAGCTTTCTTT. Combining the CDR3 with reference TRBV19 and TRBJ1-1 gives the whole variable domain DGGITQSPKYLFRKEGQNVTLSCEQNLNHDAMYWYRQDPGQGLRLIYYSQIVNDFQKGDIAEGYSVSREKKESFPLTVTSAQKNPTAFYLCASIPPGTGLSEAFFGQGTRLTVV.

This clonotype has ten or more counts. This rearrangement joins TRBV6-1 to TRBJ1-5; D possibly corresponds to TRBD1 (6 bases). Per germline, CDR1 MNHNS and CDR2 SASEGT. Trimming shortened V by 5 bases and J by 1 base, and 12 bases separated the two germline ends. CDR3 length: 15 amino acids. The DNA for the CDR3 is TGTGCCAGCAGTACAGGGATTTTAAGCAATCAGCCCCAGCATTTT. Amino acid sequence: CASSTGILSNQPQHF.

Within the sample, this clonotype is medium-sized (0.01 to 0.1%). The chain couples TRBV6-1 to TRBJ2-1; perhaps TRBD2 as D (6 bases). This CDR3 has 16 residues. V lost 1 base and J lost 1, with 11 bases in between. Germline CDR1 reads MNHNS; CDR2 reads SASEGT. The CDR3 protein is CASSEEGLISYNEQFF. The DNA of the CDR3 is TGTGCCAGCAGTGAAGAGGGACTTATATCCTACAATGAGCAGTTCTTC.

The V and J genes are TRBV30 and TRBJ1-2; D is uncertain. This CDR3 contains 12 residues. V lost 0 bases and J 4 bases, leaving 6 bases between the germline ends. Germline V gene data show CDR1 as GTSNPN and CDR2 as SVGIG (reference sequence). CDR3 residues: CAWSVLGYGYTF. In DNA, the CDR3 is TGTGCCTGGAGTGTACTCGGCTATGGCTACACCTTC.

This clonotype has ten or more counts. It is unclear where the CDR3 begins or ends on the DNA, so no DNA is shown, and the CDR3 is as TCRdb lists it. This chain links TRBV7-9 with TRBJ1-4; the D call TRBD1 from the table was never checked on the DNA. A total of 17 residues make up the CDR3, ends included. Germline V gives CDR1 SEHNR, CDR2 FQNEAQ (reference sequence). The CDR3 here is CASSSSGQGAANEKLFF.

This clonotype showed up just a few times. This may come from a read error, since a much larger clone is one base off. The chain is built from TRBV6-2 or TRBV6-3 and TRBJ2-7, with 7 bases aligning to TRBD1. The germline gives CDR1 MNHEY, CDR2 SVGEGT. The CDR3 is 15 amino acids. The CDR3 here is CVSSYSVGRGYEQYF. Written as DNA, the CDR3 is TGTGTCAGCAGTTACTCTGTGGGCAGGGGGTACGAGCAGTACTTC.